Sequencing of this T cell receptor beta chain was carried out in a study of cytomegalovirus exposure and HLA in healthy donors. V shed 7 bases and J shed 2 bases, with 15 bases lying between them. This CDR3 is 14 amino acids long. The germline gives CDR1 MDHEN, CDR2 SYDVKM. Use of 60 Vbeta and 13 Jbeta primers characterized the PCR. Using immunoSEQ multiplex PCR, the repertoire was profiled, and TCRdb retains in-frame clones only, with some absent. The sample yields around 100,000 clones, approximately 88% seen once. The clonotype was recovered from a man aged 18 to 35 in good health and CMV-seronegative. The chain combines TRBV28 with TRBJ2-7; D not certain. Sequenced sample: PBMCs. The CDR3 DNA reads as TGTGCCAGCAATGAGGATCTACCTACCTACGAGCAGTACTTC. As protein: CASNEDLPTYEQYF.